This T cell receptor (beta chain) was observed in a study of identical twins. TCRdb fed the 5' RACE reads into MiXCR, producing one record per CDR3 protein. Of around 690,000 distinct CDR3 sequences detected, 21% appear once; the ten largest clones hold about 4.5%. Germline V gene data show CDR1 as MNHEY and CDR2 as SVGAGI. CDR3 length: 13 amino acids. Trimming took off 1 base at V and 6 bases at J, with 10 bases between the two ends. All of the donors were Caucasians in good health. These data are also associated with another study on T cells expressing NK-cell markers. In that study: CD3+CD56+NKG2C+, CD3+CD56+NKG2C- and CD3+CD56-NKG2C+ T cells, once sorted, supplied the TCR beta repertoires. Sorting was limited to alpha-beta TCR-expressing T cells with an anti-gamma-delta TCR antibody in several experiments.

Sequencing was done on a sample of PBMCs. V gene TRBV6-5 combines with J gene TRBJ2-7, with D hard to call. The sequence was obtained from a woman aged 18-29 years in good health. The CDR3 DNA reads TGTGCCAGCAGTTACTTGGATGGTGGCGAGCAGTACTTC. Translating gives CASSYLDGGEQYF.